This is a list of T cell receptor beta chains from one sample in a study of blood T cell repertoires in COVID-19. Libraries were prepared by immunoSEQ multiplex PCR; TCRdb keeps only in-frame clonotypes and omits some of them. The sample records about 110,000 clones, over 75% being singletons. The material sequenced was peripheral blood. Every receptor here comes from a man in his fifties or sixties with acute or convalescent COVID-19. Each CDR3 is given with its conserved first and last residue. Fields, in order: clone size, D gene, V gene, J gene, CDR3 DNA, CDR3 protein. A D gene is named only where the DNA matches it firmly. The listing skips clone size in some rows; elsewhere it reads once, few, many or a size class.

-	-	TRBV3-1/TRBV3-2	TRBJ2-5	TGTGCCAGCAGCCAATTAAGGGGGCGGGACAGCCAAGAGACCCAGTACTTC	CASSQLRGRDSQETQYF
once	-	TRBV30	TRBJ1-5	TGTGCCTGGAGCTACTACGGGACTCCAAGCAATCAGCCCCAGCATTTT	CAWSYYGTPSNQPQHF
-	-	TRBV6-5	TRBJ1-4	TGTGCCAGCAGTTACTCGGCGGCAGGGCCTAATGAAAAACTGTTTTTT	CASSYSAAGPNEKLFF
-	TRBD1	TRBV5-1	TRBJ1-6	TGCGCCAGCAGCTGGACACCCCGGGACAGTAATTCACCCCTCCACTTT	CASSWTPRDSNSPLHF
once	TRBD1	TRBV10-2	TRBJ1-5	TGCGCCAGCAGCGACACAGGGGTCGGTCAGCCCCAGCATTTT	CASSDTGVGQPQHF
few	-	TRBV5-6	TRBJ1-1	TGTGCCAGCACCTGGGGGCCGGGAACGAACACTGAAGCTTTCTTT	CASTWGPGTNTEAFF
-	-	TRBV9	TRBJ1-2	TGTGCCAGCAGCCCCCGCGGGGAGTTTAATAACTATGGCTACACCTTC	CASSPRGEFNNYGYTF
-	-	TRBV12-3/TRBV12-4	TRBJ1-1	TGTGCCAGCAGTTGGACAGAGAACACTGAAGCTTTCTTT	CASSWTENTEAFF
-	-	TRBV5-8	TRBJ1-2	TGTGCCAGCAGCCGAGCGACAGCTGATTACTATGGCTACACCTTC	CASSRATADYYGYTF
few	-	TRBV18	TRBJ1-5	TGTGCCAGCTCCCCAGGACAGACTTATCAGCCCCAGCATTTT	CASSPGQTYQPQHF
-	-	TRBV20-1	TRBJ1-2	TGCAGTGCTAATCCCCCCCTATTC	CSANPPLF
-	-	TRBV5-4	TRBJ1-2	TGTGCCAGCAGCTTGCAGCCTACAGGGAGGGATGGCTACACCTTC	CASSLQPTGRDGYTF
-	TRBD1	TRBV7-3	TRBJ2-2	TGTGCCAGCAGCCGGGACAGGGGCGGAACCGGGGAGCTGTTTTTT	CASSRDRGGTGELFF
-	-	TRBV10-3	TRBJ2-3	TGTGCCATCAGTCTTGGGACCGCAGGCGGGAATACGCAGTATTTT	CAISLGTAGGNTQYF
-	-	TRBV7-8	TRBJ1-5	TGTGCCAGCAGCTTAGTGTTAGGGAGGCTGGGTCAGCCCCAGCATTTT	CASSLVLGRLGQPQHF
-	-	TRBV18	TRBJ1-1	TGTGCCAGCTCATCTCAGGGGCGAATGGGGACTGAAGCTTTCTTT	CASSSQGRMGTEAFF
-	-	TRBV27	TRBJ2-3	TGTGCCAGCAGTATAGGACTCGTCACAGATACGCAGTATTTT	CASSIGLVTDTQYF
-	-	TRBV5-1	TRBJ2-5	TGCGCCAGCAGCTTGGCGGTGGGGGGGACACAAGAGACCCAGTACTTC	CASSLAVGGTQETQYF
-	-	TRBV30	TRBJ2-2	TGTGCCTGGAGTGTATACGGGGGTGAGCACACCGGGGAGCTGTTTTTT	CAWSVYGGEHTGELFF
once	TRBD2	TRBV10-3	TRBJ2-5	TGTGCCATCGGACTAGCGGGGGGAGAGACCCAGTACTTC	CAIGLAGGETQYF
-	TRBD2	TRBV6-1	TRBJ2-1	TGTGCCAGCAGTGAAGCGGTAGCGGGGGCCTTCTCCTACAATGAGCAGTTCTTC	CASSEAVAGAFSYNEQFF
few	-	TRBV5-1	TRBJ1-4	TGCGCCAGCAGCTTAGAGAGGATAGAGGAAAAACTGTTTTTT	CASSLERIEEKLFF
few	TRBD1	TRBV11-3	TRBJ2-3	TGTGCCAGCAGCTCCCGGGGACAGGGGGACGCAGATACGCAGTATTTT	CASSSRGQGDADTQYF
few	-	TRBV11-2	TRBJ1-3	TGTGCCAGCAGGGGATCAGGGGACGGAAACACCATATATTTT	CASRGSGDGNTIYF
once	-	TRBV19	TRBJ2-2	TGTGCCAGTAGTATAGTAGGGCGGGGGAACACCGGGGAGCTGTTTTTT	CASSIVGRGNTGELFF
-	-	TRBV6-5	TRBJ1-6	TGTGCCAGCGTGAGTACAGGGTATAATTCACCCCTCCACTTT	CASVSTGYNSPLHF
-	TRBD1	TRBV18	TRBJ2-7	TGTGCCAGCTCACCGGGGGACAGGGGGGATTCCTACGAGCAGTACTTC	CASSPGDRGDSYEQYF
-	-	TRBV18	TRBJ1-3	TGTGCCAGCTCACCATATCCGCTTAGCGCTGGAAACACCATATATTTT	CASSPYPLSAGNTIYF
-	TRBD1	TRBV5-1	TRBJ1-2	TGCGCCAGCAGCCAAAACAGGGGCCCCATAGATGGCTACACCTTC	CASSQNRGPIDGYTF
-	-	TRBV6-6	TRBJ1-1	TGTGCCAGCAGTTACTCGTCTAAGGGAGGAACTGAAGCTTTCTTT	CASSYSSKGGTEAFF
-	-	TRBV2	TRBJ1-1	TGTGCCAGCGGGACTAACACTGAAGCTTTCTTT	CASGTNTEAFF
few	TRBD2	TRBV9	TRBJ2-2	TGTGCCAGCAGCGGGAGCGGGGGGGCGTCCGGGGAGCTGTTTTTT	CASSGSGGASGELFF
-	-	TRBV6-5	TRBJ2-7	TGTGCCAGCAGTTACTCTGGGGGACAATCCTACGAGCAGTACTTC	CASSYSGGQSYEQYF
-	TRBD2	TRBV6-1	TRBJ2-3	TGTGCCAGCAGTGAATCGCAGCGGGGGGGCACAGATACGCAGTATTTT	CASSESQRGGTDTQYF
few	-	TRBV29-1	TRBJ1-1	TGCAGCGTTGAAATGTGGGCAGCTAACACTGAAGCTTTCTTT	CSVEMWAANTEAFF
few	TRBD1	TRBV6-5	TRBJ1-1	TGTGCCAGCAGATCGACAGGGTATGTGACTGAAGCTTTCTTT	CASRSTGYVTEAFF
-	TRBD1	TRBV28	TRBJ1-5	TGTGCCAGCAGTTTGCGCAGGGGGTGGAATCAGCCCCAGCATTTT	CASSLRRGWNQPQHF
-	-	TRBV2	TRBJ1-4	TGTGCCAGCAGTCGGGGAAGGGCTAATGAAAAACTGTTTTTT	CASSRGRANEKLFF
once	TRBD2	TRBV6-4	TRBJ2-1	TGTGCCAGCAGTGACTCCCGGACTAGCATACAGTCAGGGGAGCAGTTCTTC	CASSDSRTSIQSGEQFF
-	-	TRBV11-2	TRBJ1-4	TGTGCCAGCAGCTCCGAGTATGCAACTAATGAAAAACTGTTTTTT	CASSSEYATNEKLFF
few	TRBD1	TRBV6-5	TRBJ2-2	TGTGCCAGCAGGCTCCCGGGACAGGTTTCTGGGGAGCTGTTTTTT	CASRLPGQVSGELFF
-	TRBD1	TRBV5-6	TRBJ2-3	TGTGCCAGCAGCCCGAACCCGGGACAGGGGGCGAATAAGCAGTATTTT	CASSPNPGQGANKQYF
-	-	TRBV4-1	TRBJ1-1	TGCGCCAGCAGCCAGGTACAGGGCACTGAAGCTTTCTTT	CASSQVQGTEAFF
-	-	TRBV30	TRBJ1-5	TGTGCCTGGAGCCAGGATAGCAATCAGCCCCAGCATTTT	CAWSQDSNQPQHF